A selection of T cell receptor beta chains follows, all from one sample in a study of blood T cell repertoires in COVID-19. Profiling relied on immunoSEQ multiplex PCR, and the TCRdb table lists in-frame clones only, not all of them. There are under 80,000 clones in the sample; more than 75% occur only once, and roughly 1.5% lies in the top ten. Sample: peripheral blood. These receptors all come from a human donor in a cohort sampled during active COVID-19. The CDR3 runs from the conserved cysteine through the conserved F or W. A D gene is named only where the DNA matches it firmly. Where a row states a size, it is once, few, many or the class of an expanded clone; other rows omit it.

NA,TRBJ1-2,once,TRBV6-2/TRBV6-3,CASSPDRKGYTF,TGTGCCAGCAGTCCCGACAGAAAAGGCTACACCTTC
TRBD1,TRBJ1-4,NA,TRBV27,CASSLFGQEGEKLFF,TGTGCCAGCAGTTTATTTGGACAGGAAGGGGAAAAACTGTTTTTT
TRBD2,TRBJ2-1,NA,TRBV12-5,CASGLKLGLAASQSEQFF,TGTGCTAGTGGTTTAAAACTCGGACTAGCGGCCTCCCAATCGGAGCAGTTCTTC
NA,TRBJ1-5,NA,TRBV10-3,CAISDGGLGNQPQHF,TGTGCCATCAGTGACGGAGGTCTGGGCAATCAGCCCCAGCATTTT
NA,TRBJ2-7,NA,TRBV28,CASSGIEQYF,TGTGCCAGCAGCGGTATTGAGCAGTACTTC
NA,TRBJ1-1,NA,TRBV6-5,CASGRGGNTEAFF,TGTGCCAGCGGTAGGGGGGGGAACACTGAAGCTTTCTTT
TRBD2,TRBJ2-3,NA,TRBV5-8,CASTKTGGGRITDTQYF,TGTGCCAGCACCAAGACTGGTGGCGGGAGGATCACAGATACGCAGTATTTT
NA,TRBJ1-1,NA,TRBV21-1,CASSKGPGQGNTEAFF,TGTGCCAGCAGCAAAGGGCCGGGACAGGGGAACACTGAAGCTTTCTTT
NA,TRBJ2-2,NA,TRBV11-2,CASQPRGRGSGELFF,TGTGCCAGCCAACCCCGGGGCAGGGGTTCCGGGGAGCTGTTTTTT
NA,TRBJ2-5,NA,TRBV3-1/TRBV3-2,CASSPTDQETQYF,TGTGCCAGCAGTCCGACAGATCAAGAGACCCAGTACTTC
NA,TRBJ2-1,NA,TRBV6-5,CASSLVEANEQFF,TGTGCCAGCAGTTTAGTTGAAGCCAATGAGCAGTTCTTC
TRBD1,TRBJ1-5,NA,TRBV2,CASTRDRGFGNQPQHF,TGTGCCAGCACCCGGGACAGGGGGTTCGGAAATCAGCCCCAGCATTTT
TRBD2,TRBJ2-1,NA,TRBV10-2,CASSRSGNNNEQFF,TGCGCCAGCAGCCGTAGCGGGAATAACAATGAGCAGTTCTTC
NA,TRBJ2-7,NA,TRBV2,CASSKHSYEQYF,TGTGCCAGCAGTAAACATTCCTACGAGCAGTACTTC
TRBD2,TRBJ2-5,NA,TRBV10-2,CASSVRGGRGETQYF,TGCGCCAGCAGTGTACGGGGGGGCAGGGGAGAGACCCAGTACTTC
TRBD1,TRBJ1-2,NA,TRBV27,CASSPGQGVYGYTF,TGTGCCAGCAGTCCAGGACAGGGGGTCTATGGCTACACCTTC
TRBD2,TRBJ2-7,NA,TRBV5-6,CASSLGGLAGGLYEQYF,TGTGCCAGCAGCTTGGGGGGACTAGCGGGAGGGCTCTACGAGCAGTACTTC
NA,TRBJ2-1,NA,TRBV28,CASSLGASGVRNEQFF,TGTGCCAGCAGTTTGGGGGCCTCAGGCGTTCGCAATGAGCAGTTCTTC
NA,TRBJ2-1,NA,TRBV21-1,CASSKRNDMQRKNNEQFF,TGTGCCAGCAGCAAAAGGAACGACATGCAGCGGAAAAACAATGAGCAGTTCTTC
TRBD1,TRBJ1-4,NA,TRBV28,CASRSQGAGEKLFF,TGTGCCAGCAGATCTCAGGGGGCGGGAGAAAAACTGTTTTTT
TRBD1,TRBJ1-4,NA,TRBV7-9,CASSSGQGRSANEKLFF,TGTGCCAGCAGCTCCGGACAGGGGAGGTCGGCTAATGAAAAACTGTTTTTT
NA,TRBJ2-7,NA,TRBV6-5,CASSYRDRGYEQYF,TGTGCCAGCAGTTATCGTGACAGAGGCTACGAGCAGTACTTC
TRBD2,TRBJ2-3,NA,TRBV19,CASASGGDTDTQYF,TGTGCCAGCGCTAGCGGTGGCGACACAGATACGCAGTATTTT
TRBD1,TRBJ1-4,NA,TRBV20-1,CKGQLNEKLFF,TGCAAGGGACAGCTTAATGAAAAACTGTTTTTT
NA,TRBJ1-3,NA,TRBV3-1/TRBV3-2,CASSQVSGFRRFGNTIYF,TGTGCCAGCAGCCAAGTTTCAGGGTTCAGGCGCTTCGGAAACACCATATATTTT
TRBD2,TRBJ2-5,NA,TRBV5-1,CASSLGGSGGETQYF,TGCGCCAGCAGCTTGGGAGGGAGCGGGGGAGAGACCCAGTACTTC
NA,TRBJ2-5,NA,TRBV7-6,CASSLGAQTQYF,TGTGCCAGCAGCTTGGGCGCTCAGACCCAGTACTTC
NA,TRBJ2-7,NA,TRBV3-1/TRBV3-2,CASSQVDTYYEQYF,TGTGCCAGCAGCCAAGTGGACACTTACTACGAGCAGTACTTC